The 24 T cell receptor beta chains reported below all come from one sample, sequenced in a study of blood T cell repertoires in COVID-19. Data came from immunoSEQ multiplex PCR; TCRdb stores just in-frame clones and leaves some out. Of hundreds of thousands of clones in the sample, approximately 90% were seen once. Sequencing was carried out using PBMCs or T cells enriched from blood (not recorded which). These receptor sequences come from a man aged 18 to 35 who had recovered from COVID-19.

The chain carries TRBV12-3 or TRBV12-4 and TRBJ1-1; 8 nucleotides agree with TRBD1. The length of the CDR3 is 13 residues. The V segment lost 7 bases and the J segment 6 bases; nucleotides outside the gene matches: 7. CDR3 DNA sequence: TGTGCCAGCACCAGACAGGGGTCGGCTGAAGCTTTCTTT. Translation gives CASTRQGSAEAFF.

This chain uses TRBV27 with TRBJ2-1; D is perhaps TRBD2 (5 bases). This CDR3 region has 17 residues. The V end was cut by 3 bases, the J end by 2 bases, with 17 bases between. The germline V gene encodes CDR1 MNHEY and CDR2 SMNVEV (reference sequence). CDR3 DNA sequence: TGTGCCAGCAGTTTCCGGAGGTCGAGGGCTACCTACAATGAGCAGTTCTTC. It yields the protein CASSFRRSRATYNEQFF.

CDR3: CASSPAEEGREQFF. In DNA form, the CDR3 reads TGCGCCAGCAGCCCGGCCGAGGAGGGTAGAGAGCAGTTCTTC. The chain has TRBV4-3 and TRBJ2-1; weak D call: TRBD2 (6 bases). Germline lookup yields CDR1 LGHNA and CDR2 YSLEER. Trimming cost V 4 bases and J 10 bases, with 17 bases left between them. This CDR3 has 14 amino acids.

This clone has a handful of counts. The chain joins TRBV3-1 (or the pseudogene TRBV3-2) to TRBJ2-7; tentatively, D is TRBD1 (5 bases). V was clipped by 4 bases and J by 3 bases, with 7 bases between them. This CDR3 has 12 residues. In germline, CDR1 is LGHDT, CDR2 YNNKEL (reference sequence). CDR3 protein: CASSPTVYEQYF. CDR3 bases: TGTGCCAGCAGCCCGACAGTCTACGAGCAGTACTTC.

The V call is TRBV19, the J call TRBJ1-2; D not certain. V dropped 7 bases and J dropped 4 bases, with 10 bases sitting between them. This CDR3 has 12 amino acids. CDR1 is LNHDA, CDR2 SQIVND, per germline (reference sequence). CDR3 nucleotides: TGTGCCAGTAATCAGCAGGCCTATGGCTACACCTTC. It encodes CASNQQAYGYTF.

This rearrangement joins TRBV28 to TRBJ2-5; 7 nucleotides agree with TRBD2. This CDR3 region has 14 residues. Per germline, CDR1 MDHEN and CDR2 SYDVKM. Trimming cost V 6 bases and J 5 bases; bases outside gene matches: 9. The CDR3 is CASRGGDGDETQYF. The CDR3 DNA reads as TGTGCCAGCAGGGGGGGGGACGGCGACGAGACCCAGTACTTC.

The chain carries TRBV5-6 and TRBJ2-2, with 7 bases fitting TRBD1. Germline values: CDR1 SGHDT, CDR2 YYEEEE. The CDR3 length is 14 residues. V lost 0 bases and J lost 7; bases outside the gene matches: 3. The CDR3 sequence is CASSLGQGVGELFF. The CDR3 region has the DNA TGTGCCAGCAGCTTGGGCCAGGGGGTCGGGGAGCTGTTTTTT.

The chain carries TRBV18 and TRBJ2-5; D remains ambiguous. V lost 2 bases and J lost 5, with 9 bases in between. From germline, CDR1 is KGHSH and CDR2 LQKENI. This CDR3 comprises 13 residues. For the CDR3, the DNA is TGTGCCAGCTCACCAAACGCGGTGGAGACCCAGTACTTC. Its protein product is CASSPNAVETQYF.

The chain links TRBV28 to TRBJ1-1; D is uncertain. The V gene's germline CDR1 is MDHEN and CDR2 SYDVKM. V was clipped by 3 bases and J by 3 bases, with 11 bases between them. The CDR3 runs 14 residues. CDR3 sequence reads: CASSLVYGHTEAFF. The DNA of the CDR3 is TGTGCCAGCAGTTTGGTGTACGGTCACACTGAAGCTTTCTTT. The full variable domain, in which reference TRBV28 and TRBJ1-1 provide the parts outside the CDR3, is DVKVTQSSRYLVKRTGEKVFLECVQDMDHENMFWYRQDPGLGLRLIYFSYDVKMKEKGDIPEGYSVSREKKERFSLILESASTNQTSMYLCASSLVYGHTEAFFGQGTRLTVV.

The gene calls are TRBV28 and TRBJ2-7; tentative D call: TRBD1 (6 bases). The CDR3 length is 14 residues. In germline, CDR1 is MDHEN, CDR2 SYDVKM. The V end was cut by 8 bases, the J end by 3 bases, with 17 bases between. CDR3 residues: CASGGFGGYYEQYF. The CDR3 DNA is TGTGCCAGCGGTGGGTTTGGGGGCTACTACGAGCAGTACTTC.

The chain couples TRBV4-1 to TRBJ2-3, with 10 positions matching TRBD2. The CDR3 is 16 amino acids. Germline CDR1 MGHRA, CDR2 YSYEKL. The V and J ends lost 3 bases and 2 bases, in that order; junction bases with no gene match: 5. The DNA of the CDR3 is TGCGCCAGCAGCCACGTGACTAGCGGGCCCACAGATACGCAGTATTTT. Its translation is CASSHVTSGPTDTQYF.

J is TRBJ2-1 and V is TRBV6-1; maybe TRBD1 (5 bases). The CDR3 spans 14 residues. Trimming stripped 0 bases from V and 6 bases from J, with 9 bases between. CDR1 and CDR2 (germline): MNHNS, SASEGT. The CDR3 DNA reads as TGTGCCAGCAGTGAAGCGAGTGGGGCCAATGAGCAGTTCTTC. Protein: CASSEASGANEQFF.

V gene TRBV28 combines with J gene TRBJ2-1; no reliable D call. Germline loops: CDR1 MDHEN, CDR2 SYDVKM. The V end was cut by 3 bases, the J end by 9 bases, with 12 bases between. This CDR3 region has 13 residues. The CDR3 protein is CASSLPSRIEQFF. CDR3 in DNA: TGTGCCAGCAGTTTGCCGTCTAGAATTGAGCAGTTCTTC.

This clone was seen once. The rearrangement uses TRBV10-2 and TRBJ1-1; D is unresolved. The CDR3 extends over 12 amino acids. V lost 8 bases to trimming and J lost 6 bases, with 13 bases between them. Germline CDR1 is WSHSY and CDR2 is SAAADI. The CDR3 nucleotides are TGCGCCAGCGGAGTGGGTTACTCTGAAGCTTTCTTT. Translation gives CASGVGYSEAFF.

This clone was counted at least ten times. The chain is built from TRBV2 and TRBJ2-2; no reliable D call. The CDR3 sequence is 13 residues long. Germline V gene sequence: CDR1 SNHLY, CDR2 FYNNEI. Trimming stripped 1 base from V and 6 bases from J, with 6 bases between. Here the CDR3 reads CASSEDPAGELFF. The CDR3, as DNA: TGTGCCAGCAGTGAAGATCCGGCCGGGGAGCTGTTTTTT.

The chain has TRBV12-3 or TRBV12-4 and TRBJ1-2; D remains ambiguous. The CDR3 has 13 amino acids. Trimming stripped 2 bases from V and 6 bases from J, with 10 bases between. CDR3: CASSLSAGNGYTF. CDR3 DNA sequence: TGTGCCAGCAGTTTATCGGCGGGTAATGGCTACACCTTC.

V usage is TRBV27 and J usage is TRBJ1-2; 9 nucleotides line up with TRBD1. The trim removed 2 bases at V and 7 bases at J, leaving 5 bases unmatched. The V gene's germline CDR1 is MNHEY and CDR2 SMNVEV (reference sequence). The CDR3 has 14 residues. The CDR3 here is CASSLLGQGPGYTF. Here the CDR3 DNA reads TGTGCCAGCAGTTTACTGGGACAGGGTCCTGGCTACACCTTC.

The count of this clone is one. The sample contains more than one DNA sequence encoding this CDR3. V and J are TRBV3-1 (or the pseudogene TRBV3-2) and TRBJ2-7; TRBD2 aligns across 10 bases. Germline CDR1 is LGHDT and CDR2 is YNNKEL (reference sequence). The CDR3 covers 14 residues. V lost 1 base and J lost 3; bases outside the gene matches: 0. The CDR3 loop is CASSQGLAGYEQYF. For the CDR3, the DNA is TGTGCCAGCAGCCAAGGACTAGCGGGCTACGAGCAGTACTTC.

CDR3 region: CASSSRDRGYGYTF. The CDR3 bases are TGTGCCAGTAGTTCCCGGGACAGGGGTTATGGCTACACCTTC. The V and J genes are TRBV19 and TRBJ1-2; 10 nucleotides line up with TRBD1. Unmatched junction bases numbered 5, after V lost 5 bases and J lost 5 bases. The CDR3 loop spans 14 amino acids. Germline-derived CDR1 and CDR2 are LNHDA and SQIVND (reference sequence).

The chain is built from TRBV7-9 and TRBJ2-6; D ambiguous. This CDR3 has 15 residues. Trimming stripped 1 base from V and 1 base from J, with 5 bases between. Germline V gene sequence: CDR1 SEHNR, CDR2 FQNEAQ (reference sequence). The CDR3 sequence: CASSLGGSGANVLTF. DNA of the CDR3: TGTGCCAGCAGCTTAGGAGGATCTGGGGCCAACGTCCTGACTTTC.

The chain has TRBV18 and TRBJ1-6, with 9 bases that match TRBD1. The V gene end was trimmed by 2 bases and the J gene end by 10 bases; junction bases not matched to a gene: 12. The CDR3 sequence is 17 residues long. Germline assignment: CDR1 KGHSH and CDR2 LQKENI. The CDR3 loop is CASSPGTGKLKGSPLHF. As DNA, the CDR3 is TGTGCCAGCTCACCAGGGACAGGGAAGTTGAAGGGCTCACCCCTCCACTTT.

This sequence joins TRBV7-3 and TRBJ2-3, with 10 nucleotides matching TRBD2. The V gene's germline CDR1 is SGHTA and CDR2 FQGTGA. V trimming: 1 base; J trimming: 4 bases; junction bases outside the gene matches: 5. The CDR3 extends over 16 amino acids. The DNA of the CDR3 is TGTGCCAGCAGCTTAAGTCCTAGCGGGAGTGCAGATACGCAGTATTTT. Amino acids: CASSLSPSGSADTQYF. The full variable domain, in which reference TRBV7-3 and TRBJ2-3 provide the parts outside the CDR3, is GAGVSQTPSNKVTEKGKYVELRCDPISGHTALYWYRQSLGQGPEFLIYFQGTGAADDSGLPNDRFFAVRPEGSVSTLKIQRTERGDSAVYLCASSLSPSGSADTQYFGPGTRLTVL.

V and J are TRBV7-2 and TRBJ1-6; 7 nucleotides line up with TRBD1. This CDR3 is built from 15 residues. The V gene's germline CDR1 is SGHTA and CDR2 FQGNSA. Trimming at V came to 5 bases and at J to 11 bases, leaving 12 bases not matched to a gene. The DNA of the CDR3 is TGTGCCAGCAGCCTCAGGGGGTCGTCCAGGGCACCCCTCCACTTT. It is translated as CASSLRGSSRAPLHF.

The rearrangement uses TRBV7-2 and TRBJ2-1; TRBD2 is a possible D gene (6 bases). This CDR3 contains 14 residues. V lost 1 base and J 6 bases, leaving 10 bases between the germline ends. CDR1 and CDR2 (germline): SGHTA, FQGNSA. The chain's CDR3 is CASSLVGTPNEQFF. The CDR3 nucleotides are TGTGCCAGCAGCTTAGTGGGGACTCCCAATGAGCAGTTCTTC. The full variable domain, in which reference TRBV7-2 and TRBJ2-1 provide the parts outside the CDR3, is GAGVSQSPSNKVTEKGKDVELRCDPISGHTALYWYRQSLGQGLEFLIYFQGNSAPDKSGLPSDRFSAERTGGSVSTLTIQRTQQEDSAVYLCASSLVGTPNEQFFGPGTRLTVL.